This is a list of T cell receptor beta chains from one sample in a study of control samples from healthy donors and cancer patients. Measured with immunoSEQ multiplex PCR; TCRdb has only the in-frame clones, and not every one. This table holds 150,000 to 200,000 clones, almost 90% found once. Sequenced input: blood. Every receptor here comes from a woman between 50 and 59 years old in good health. Each CDR3 is given with its conserved first and last residue. Fields, in order: D gene, V gene, CDR3 protein. A D gene is named only where the DNA matches it firmly.

d_gene: TRBD2
v_gene: TRBV28
CDR3aa: CASRLAGGSDTQYF

d_gene: TRBD2
v_gene: TRBV5-1
CDR3aa: CASSLTSALAKNIQYF

d_gene: NA
v_gene: TRBV9
CDR3aa: CASSVGGGRGYGYTF

d_gene: NA
v_gene: TRBV28
CDR3aa: CASSRGGVGYGYTF

d_gene: NA
v_gene: TRBV6-5
CDR3aa: CASSGQYTYEQYF

d_gene: NA
v_gene: TRBV9
CDR3aa: CASSVDLGIYGYTF

d_gene: NA
v_gene: TRBV19
CDR3aa: CASSTRQAGPYSNQPQHF

d_gene: NA
v_gene: TRBV18
CDR3aa: CASSPPPTGRSGNTIYF

d_gene: NA
v_gene: TRBV5-4
CDR3aa: CASSLRKAGANVLTF

d_gene: NA
v_gene: TRBV6-5
CDR3aa: CASSMSQGPNEKLFF

d_gene: TRBD2
v_gene: TRBV6-2/TRBV6-3
CDR3aa: CASSYYLGTSGSWGQETQYF

d_gene: TRBD2
v_gene: TRBV5-4
CDR3aa: CASSPGGGPPSTDTQYF

d_gene: NA
v_gene: TRBV5-6
CDR3aa: CASSLVRNTEAFF

d_gene: NA
v_gene: TRBV5-3
CDR3aa: CARSLGLTEYYGYTF

d_gene: NA
v_gene: TRBV5-5
CDR3aa: CASSRDWETQYF